Sequencing of this T cell receptor beta chain was carried out in a study of CD8 T cells in Susac syndrome. The RNA input was roughly 0.45 to 1 ug, and it was reverse transcribed with random hexamers. TCRdb processed the immunoSEQ multiplex PCR reads anew with MiXCR; each CDR3 protein has one entry. Of over 20,000 distinct CDR3 sequences listed, roughly 95% were seen once; the top ten hold 0.55% to 0.7%. The germline gives CDR1 LNHNV, CDR2 YYDKDF (reference sequence). The CDR3 consists of 19 residues. Trimming at V came to 5 bases and at J to 2 bases, leaving 12 bases not matched to a gene. There are a few counts of this clonotype. Its antigen is not identified. Study-level findings and limits: Within total CD8+ repertoires, around 15 Susac-specific public clones were found, and within CD8+ TEMRA repertoires, five.

The sequencing input was CD8+ T cells from PBMCs. This clonotype was sampled from a human donor with Susac syndrome. The V call is TRBV15, the J call TRBJ2-1; 13 bases map to TRBD2. In DNA, the CDR3 is TGTGCCACCAGCCCAGGAATCGCCGGGACTAGCGGGGCCTACAATGAGCAGTTCTTC. This translates into CATSPGIAGTSGAYNEQFF.